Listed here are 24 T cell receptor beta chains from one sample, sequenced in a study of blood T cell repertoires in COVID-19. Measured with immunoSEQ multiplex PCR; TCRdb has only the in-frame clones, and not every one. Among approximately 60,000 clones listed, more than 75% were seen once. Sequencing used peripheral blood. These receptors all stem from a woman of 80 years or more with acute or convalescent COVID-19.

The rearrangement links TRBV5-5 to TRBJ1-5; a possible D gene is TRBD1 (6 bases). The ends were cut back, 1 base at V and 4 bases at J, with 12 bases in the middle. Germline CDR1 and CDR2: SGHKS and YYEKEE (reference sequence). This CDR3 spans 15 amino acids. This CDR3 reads CASSLSSQGNQPQHF. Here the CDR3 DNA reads TGTGCCAGCAGCTTGAGTTCCCAGGGGAATCAGCCCCAGCATTTT.

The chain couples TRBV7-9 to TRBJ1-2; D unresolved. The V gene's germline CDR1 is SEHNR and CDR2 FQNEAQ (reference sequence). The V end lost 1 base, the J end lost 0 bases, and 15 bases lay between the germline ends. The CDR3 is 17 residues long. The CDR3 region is CASSLVVAAEANYGYTF. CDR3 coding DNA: TGTGCCAGCAGCTTAGTAGTTGCGGCAGAAGCTAACTATGGCTACACCTTC.

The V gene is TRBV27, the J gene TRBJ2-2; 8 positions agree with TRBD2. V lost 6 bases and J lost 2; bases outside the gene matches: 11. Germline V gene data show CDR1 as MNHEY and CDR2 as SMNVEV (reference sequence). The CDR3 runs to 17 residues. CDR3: CASSPGTRIPNTGELFF. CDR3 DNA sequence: TGTGCCAGCAGCCCCGGGACTAGGATCCCTAACACCGGGGAGCTGTTTTTT.

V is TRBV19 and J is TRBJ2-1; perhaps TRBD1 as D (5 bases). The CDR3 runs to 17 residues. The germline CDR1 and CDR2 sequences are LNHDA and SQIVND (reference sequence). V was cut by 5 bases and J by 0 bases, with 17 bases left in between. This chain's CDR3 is CASSGYQGTSSYNEQFF. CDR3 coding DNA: TGTGCCAGTAGTGGTTATCAGGGTACCAGCTCCTACAATGAGCAGTTCTTC.

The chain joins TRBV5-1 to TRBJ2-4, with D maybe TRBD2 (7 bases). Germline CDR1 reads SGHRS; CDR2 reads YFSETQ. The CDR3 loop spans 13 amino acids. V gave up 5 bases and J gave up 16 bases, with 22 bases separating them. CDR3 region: CASRSPNGGPGYF. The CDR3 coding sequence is TGCGCCAGCAGATCCCCCAACGGGGGGCCCGGATACTTC.

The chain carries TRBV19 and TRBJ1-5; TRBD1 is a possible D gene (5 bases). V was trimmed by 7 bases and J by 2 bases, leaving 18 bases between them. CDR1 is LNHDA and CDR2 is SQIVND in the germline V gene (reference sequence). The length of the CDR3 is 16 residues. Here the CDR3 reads CASISPAGVGNQPQHF. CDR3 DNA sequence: TGTGCCAGTATCTCTCCTGCGGGGGTTGGCAATCAGCCCCAGCATTTT.

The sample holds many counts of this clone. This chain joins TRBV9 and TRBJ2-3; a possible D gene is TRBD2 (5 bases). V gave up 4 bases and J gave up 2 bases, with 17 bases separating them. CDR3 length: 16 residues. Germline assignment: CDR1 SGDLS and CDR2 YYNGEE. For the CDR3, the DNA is TGTGCCAGCAGCTTTCCTGTGGGAGACGCCACAGATACGCAGTATTTT. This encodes CASSFPVGDATDTQYF.

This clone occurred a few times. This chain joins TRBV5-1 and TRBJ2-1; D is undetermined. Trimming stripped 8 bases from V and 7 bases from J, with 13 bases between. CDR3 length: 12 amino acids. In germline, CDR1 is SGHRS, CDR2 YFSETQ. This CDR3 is CASQSGGNEQFF. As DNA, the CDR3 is TGCGCCAGTCAATCAGGTGGAAATGAGCAGTTCTTC.

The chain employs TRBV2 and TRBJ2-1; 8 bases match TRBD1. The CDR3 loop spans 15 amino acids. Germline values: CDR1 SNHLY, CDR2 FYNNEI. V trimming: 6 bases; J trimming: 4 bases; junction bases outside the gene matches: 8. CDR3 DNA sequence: TGTGCCAGCAGCCGTTTCGGGACAGGATACAATGAGCAGTTCTTC. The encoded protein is CASSRFGTGYNEQFF.

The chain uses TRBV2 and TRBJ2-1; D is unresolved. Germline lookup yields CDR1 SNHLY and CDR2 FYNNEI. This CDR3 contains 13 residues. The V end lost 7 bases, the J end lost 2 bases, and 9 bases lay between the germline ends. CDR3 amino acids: CASKAGPYNEQFF. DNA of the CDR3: TGTGCCAGCAAAGCTGGTCCCTACAATGAGCAGTTCTTC.

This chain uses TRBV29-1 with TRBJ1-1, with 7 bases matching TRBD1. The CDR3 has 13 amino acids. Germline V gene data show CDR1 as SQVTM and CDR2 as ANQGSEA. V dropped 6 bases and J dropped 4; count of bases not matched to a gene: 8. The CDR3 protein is CSVSGQAPTEAFF. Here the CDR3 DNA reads TGCAGCGTCAGCGGACAGGCCCCCACTGAAGCTTTCTTT. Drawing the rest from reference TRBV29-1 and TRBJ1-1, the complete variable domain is SAVISQKPSRDICQRGTSLTIQCQVDSQVTMMFWYRQQPGQSLTLIATANQGSEATYESGFVIDKFPISRPNLTFSTLTVSNMSPEDSSIYLCSVSGQAPTEAFFGQGTRLTVV.

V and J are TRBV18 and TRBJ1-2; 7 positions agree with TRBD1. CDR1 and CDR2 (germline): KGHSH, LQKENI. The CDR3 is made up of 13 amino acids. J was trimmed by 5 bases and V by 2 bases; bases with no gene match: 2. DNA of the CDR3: TGTGCCAGCTCACCAACAGGGGATTATGGCTACACCTTC. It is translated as CASSPTGDYGYTF.

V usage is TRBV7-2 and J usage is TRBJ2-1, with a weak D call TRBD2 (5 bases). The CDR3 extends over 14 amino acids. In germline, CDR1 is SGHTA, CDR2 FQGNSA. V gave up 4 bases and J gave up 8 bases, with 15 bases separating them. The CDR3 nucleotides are TGTGCCAGCAGCTGGGGTATGAGGGAGTATGAGCAGTTCTTC. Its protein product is CASSWGMREYEQFF.

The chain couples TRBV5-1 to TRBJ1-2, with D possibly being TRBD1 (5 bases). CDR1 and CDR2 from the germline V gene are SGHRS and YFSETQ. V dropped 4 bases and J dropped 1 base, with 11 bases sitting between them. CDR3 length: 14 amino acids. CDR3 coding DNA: TGCGCCAGCAGCCCGAACAGGATTAACTATGGCTACACCTTC. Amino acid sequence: CASSPNRINYGYTF.

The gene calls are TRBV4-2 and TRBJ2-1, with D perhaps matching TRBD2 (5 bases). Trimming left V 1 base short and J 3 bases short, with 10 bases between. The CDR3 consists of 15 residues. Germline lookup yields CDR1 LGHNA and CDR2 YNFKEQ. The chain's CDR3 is CASSQVALDYNEQFF. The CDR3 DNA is TGTGCCAGCAGCCAAGTCGCACTAGACTACAATGAGCAGTTCTTC.

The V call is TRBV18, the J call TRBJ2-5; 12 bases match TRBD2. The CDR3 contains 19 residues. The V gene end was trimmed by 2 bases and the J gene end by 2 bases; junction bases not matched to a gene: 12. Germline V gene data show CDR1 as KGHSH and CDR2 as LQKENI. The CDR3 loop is CASSPYGTSGPLRQETQYF. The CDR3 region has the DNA TGTGCCAGCTCACCATATGGGACTAGCGGGCCATTACGGCAAGAGACCCAGTACTTC.

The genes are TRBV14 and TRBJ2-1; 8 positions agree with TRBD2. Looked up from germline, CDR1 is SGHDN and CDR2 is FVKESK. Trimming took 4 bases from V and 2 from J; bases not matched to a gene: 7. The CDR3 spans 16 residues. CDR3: CASSPSGRGAYNEQFF. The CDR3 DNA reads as TGTGCCAGCAGCCCCTCGGGGCGGGGGGCCTACAATGAGCAGTTCTTC.

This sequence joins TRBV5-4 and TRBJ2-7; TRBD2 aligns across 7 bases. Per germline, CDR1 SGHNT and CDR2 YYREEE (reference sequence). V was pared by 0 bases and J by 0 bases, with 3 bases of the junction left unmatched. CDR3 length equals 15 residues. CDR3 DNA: TGTGCCAGCAGCTTGGCCGAGCGGGGCTCCTACGAGCAGTACTTC. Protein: CASSLAERGSYEQYF.

This chain's CDR3 is CASSSARLSFNYEQYF. CDR3 sequence (DNA): TGTGCCAGCAGTTCGGCCCGACTTTCCTTCAACTACGAGCAGTACTTC. The chain has TRBV28 and TRBJ2-7; unclear D gene. Between the trimmed V and J ends, which lost 4 bases and 3 bases, there was a span of 19 bases. This CDR3 region has 16 residues. Looked up from germline, CDR1 is MDHEN and CDR2 is SYDVKM.

CDR3 in DNA: TGTGCCAGCAGTTATGACACCGCAGGGGTCTCTGGAAACACCATATATTTT. As protein: CASSYDTAGVSGNTIYF. The V and J genes are TRBV6-2 or TRBV6-3 and TRBJ1-3, with D tentatively TRBD1 (6 bases). In germline, CDR1 is MNHEY, CDR2 SVGEGT. V was cut by 3 bases and J by 0 bases, with 15 bases left in between. CDR3 length equals 17 residues.

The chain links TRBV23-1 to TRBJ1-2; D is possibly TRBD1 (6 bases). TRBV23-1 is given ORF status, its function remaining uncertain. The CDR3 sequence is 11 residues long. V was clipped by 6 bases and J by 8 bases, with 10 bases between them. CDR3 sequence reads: CASRQGCGYTF. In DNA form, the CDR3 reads TGCGCCAGCAGACAGGGCTGCGGCTACACCTTC.

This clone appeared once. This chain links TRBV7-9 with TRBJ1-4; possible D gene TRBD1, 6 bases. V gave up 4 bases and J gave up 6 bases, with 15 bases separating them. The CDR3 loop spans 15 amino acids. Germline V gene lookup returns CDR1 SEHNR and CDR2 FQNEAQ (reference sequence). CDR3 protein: CASSSAGARDEKLFF. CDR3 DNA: TGTGCCAGCAGCTCGGCGGGGGCGAGGGATGAAAAACTGTTTTTT.

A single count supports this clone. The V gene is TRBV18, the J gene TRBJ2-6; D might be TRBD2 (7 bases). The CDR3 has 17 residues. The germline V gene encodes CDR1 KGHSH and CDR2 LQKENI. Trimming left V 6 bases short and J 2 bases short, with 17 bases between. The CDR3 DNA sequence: TGTGCCAGCTCTCTCCCTGGGGGGGGCGCTGGGGCCAACGTCCTGACTTTC. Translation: CASSLPGGGAGANVLTF.

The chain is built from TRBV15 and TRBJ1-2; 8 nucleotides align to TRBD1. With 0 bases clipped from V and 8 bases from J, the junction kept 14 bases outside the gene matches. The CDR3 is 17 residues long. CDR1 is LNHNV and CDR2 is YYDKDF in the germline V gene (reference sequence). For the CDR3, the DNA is TGTGCCACCAGCAGAGATAAGGTGGGGCAGGGGGCCTCAGGCTACACCTTC. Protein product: CATSRDKVGQGASGYTF.